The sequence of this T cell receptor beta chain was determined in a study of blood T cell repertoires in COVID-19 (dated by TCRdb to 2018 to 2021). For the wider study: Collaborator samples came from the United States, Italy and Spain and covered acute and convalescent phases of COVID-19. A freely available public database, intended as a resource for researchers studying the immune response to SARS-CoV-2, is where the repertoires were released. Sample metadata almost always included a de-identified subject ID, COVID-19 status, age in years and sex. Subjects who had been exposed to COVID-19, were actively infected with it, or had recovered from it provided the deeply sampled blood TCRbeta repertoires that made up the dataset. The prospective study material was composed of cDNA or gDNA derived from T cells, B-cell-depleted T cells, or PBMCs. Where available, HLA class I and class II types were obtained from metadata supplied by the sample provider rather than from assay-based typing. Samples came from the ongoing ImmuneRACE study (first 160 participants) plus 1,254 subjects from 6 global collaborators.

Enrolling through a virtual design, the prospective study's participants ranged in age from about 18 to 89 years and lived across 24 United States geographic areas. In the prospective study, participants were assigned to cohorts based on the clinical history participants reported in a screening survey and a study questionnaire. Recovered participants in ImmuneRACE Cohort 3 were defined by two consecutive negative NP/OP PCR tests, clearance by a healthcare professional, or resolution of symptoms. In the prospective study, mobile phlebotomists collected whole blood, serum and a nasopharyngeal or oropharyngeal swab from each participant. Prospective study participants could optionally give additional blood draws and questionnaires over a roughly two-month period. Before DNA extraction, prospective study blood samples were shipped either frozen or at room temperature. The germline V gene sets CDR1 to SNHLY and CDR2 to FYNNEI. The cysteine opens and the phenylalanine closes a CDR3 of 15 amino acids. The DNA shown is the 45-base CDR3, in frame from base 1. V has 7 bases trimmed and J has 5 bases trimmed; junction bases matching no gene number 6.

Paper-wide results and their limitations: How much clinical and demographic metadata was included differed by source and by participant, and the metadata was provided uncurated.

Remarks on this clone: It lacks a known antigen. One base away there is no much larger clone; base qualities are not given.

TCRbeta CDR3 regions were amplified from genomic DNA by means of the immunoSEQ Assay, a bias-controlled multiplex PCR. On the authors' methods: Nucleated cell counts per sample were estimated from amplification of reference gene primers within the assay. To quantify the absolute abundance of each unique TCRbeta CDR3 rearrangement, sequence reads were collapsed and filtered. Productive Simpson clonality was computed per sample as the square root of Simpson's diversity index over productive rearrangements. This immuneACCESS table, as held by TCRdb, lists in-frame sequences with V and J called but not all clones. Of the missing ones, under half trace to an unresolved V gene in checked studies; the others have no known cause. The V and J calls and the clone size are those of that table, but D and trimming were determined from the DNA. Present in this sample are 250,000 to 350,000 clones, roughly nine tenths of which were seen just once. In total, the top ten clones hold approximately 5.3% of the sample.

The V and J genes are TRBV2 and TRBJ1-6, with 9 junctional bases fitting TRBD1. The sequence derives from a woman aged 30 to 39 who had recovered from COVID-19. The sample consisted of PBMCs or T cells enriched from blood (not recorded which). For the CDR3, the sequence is CASTARDRDNSPLHF. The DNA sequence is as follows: TGTGCCAGCACCGCCAGGGACAGGGATAATTCACCCCTCCACTTT.